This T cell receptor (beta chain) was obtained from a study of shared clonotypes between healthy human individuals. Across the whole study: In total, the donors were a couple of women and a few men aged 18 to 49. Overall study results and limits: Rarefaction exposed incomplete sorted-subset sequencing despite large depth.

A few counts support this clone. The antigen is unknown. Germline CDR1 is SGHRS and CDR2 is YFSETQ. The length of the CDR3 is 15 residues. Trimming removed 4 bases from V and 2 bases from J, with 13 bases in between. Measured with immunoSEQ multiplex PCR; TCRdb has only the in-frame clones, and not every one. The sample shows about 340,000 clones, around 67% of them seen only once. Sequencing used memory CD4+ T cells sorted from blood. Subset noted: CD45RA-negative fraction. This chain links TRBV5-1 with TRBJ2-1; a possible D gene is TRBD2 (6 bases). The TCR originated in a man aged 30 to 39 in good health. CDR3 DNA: TGCGCCAGCAGCCCTCGGGAGTTAGCCTACAATGAGCAGTTCTTC. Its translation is CASSPRELAYNEQFF.